This T cell receptor (beta chain) stems from a study of human T cells and chemical hapten exposure. The time point denotes: patch test 2, 6 weeks after DPC sensitization. Treatment: therapeutic diphenylcyclopropenone sensitization with weekly scalp DPC. TCRdb redid the calling of the RACE reads with MiXCR, one entry per CDR3 protein. Altogether approximately 92,000 distinct CDR3 sequences are present, 10% to 12% being singletons, with the ten largest covering about 3%. The sequence was collected from a woman between 35 and 50 years old with alopecia areata. Some clones in this sample may be carry-over from other donors' samples. This sample comprised whole blood, obtained in connection with sensitization to the hapten diphenylcyclopropenone (DPC).

For the CDR3, the DNA is TGTGCCAGCATCAACTCGGCGGGGGACACTGAAGCTTTCTTT. Encoded protein: CASINSAGDTEAFF. The V call is TRBV6-2 or TRBV6-3, the J call TRBJ1-1, with D possibly matching TRBD1 (5 bases). The CDR3 is 14 residues long. Trimming left V 7 bases short and J 3 bases short, with 15 bases between. CDR1 is MNHEY, CDR2 SVGEGT, per germline.